Shown below are 10 T cell receptor beta chains from a single sample sequenced in a study of blood T cell repertoires in COVID-19. Measured with immunoSEQ multiplex PCR; TCRdb has only the in-frame clones, and not every one. The sample includes some 290,000 clones, about nine tenths of them seen just once. The sequencing input was peripheral blood. The receptor set was obtained from a woman between 45 and 60 years old who had recovered from COVID-19.

This rearrangement joins TRBV6-5 to TRBJ1-4; 7 bases map to TRBD1. V shed 2 bases, J shed 8 bases, and the junction held 5 bases outside the gene matches. This CDR3 region has 14 residues. CDR1 is MNHEY, CDR2 SVGAGI, per germline. The CDR3 reads CASSYDRVGEKLFF. The CDR3 DNA reads as TGTGCCAGCAGTTACGACAGGGTGGGGGAAAAACTGTTTTTT.

The rearrangement links TRBV6-1 to TRBJ2-3, with TRBD1 identical over 12 bases. This CDR3 region has 20 residues. J was trimmed by 5 bases and V by 0 bases; bases with no gene match: 15. Germline-derived CDR1 and CDR2 are MNHNS and SASEGT. DNA for the CDR3: TGTGCCAGCAGTGAAGCGCTTCGGGTATGGGGACAGGGGGCAGGAGATACGCAGTATTTT. Translating it yields CASSEALRVWGQGAGDTQYF.

This clone has just one count. The chain carries TRBV11-2 and TRBJ2-1; D is perhaps TRBD1 (5 bases). The V and J ends lost 3 bases and 7 bases respectively, with 13 bases between them. The CDR3 is made up of 14 amino acids. Germline loops: CDR1 SGHAT, CDR2 FQNNGV. The CDR3, as DNA: TGTGCCAGCAGCTTTTTACAGGTTCGTAATGAGCAGTTCTTC. This gives the protein CASSFLQVRNEQFF.

The CDR3 spells CASSLPGLAGEGTQYF. CDR3 DNA: TGTGCCAGCAGTCTCCCCGGACTAGCGGGAGAAGGGACCCAGTACTTC. The J gene is TRBJ2-5, the V gene TRBV6-2 or TRBV6-3; 13 nucleotides align to TRBD2. The CDR3 runs 16 residues. CDR1 and CDR2 (germline): MNHEY, SVGEGT. Germline trimming cut 5 bases from V and 7 bases from J; bases unmatched to any gene: 10.

The rearrangement joins TRBV5-1 to TRBJ2-7; 11 nucleotides agree with TRBD2. The junction had 10 bases not matched to a gene; V was cut back by 0 bases and J by 5 bases. CDR1 SGHRS and CDR2 YFSETQ come from the germline V gene. The CDR3 consists of 17 residues. The chain's CDR3 is CASSLDLSTSGTDEQYF. DNA of the CDR3: TGCGCCAGCAGCTTGGACCTCTCGACTAGCGGGACCGACGAGCAGTACTTC.

The chain joins TRBV4-1 to TRBJ2-2, with 8 bases that match TRBD2. V lost 2 bases, J lost 6 bases, and 11 bases stayed unmatched. Per germline, CDR1 MGHRA and CDR2 YSYEKL. This CDR3 comprises 17 residues. The CDR3 nucleotides are TGCGCCAGCAGCCAAAGGCCGGGGGGGCCGAAAGCCGGGGAGCTGTTTTTT. This translates into CASSQRPGGPKAGELFF.

V and J are TRBV25-1 and TRBJ1-3; unclear D gene. Germline-derived CDR1 and CDR2 are MGHDK and SYGVNS. Trimming left V 3 bases short and J 0 bases short, with 9 bases between. This CDR3 has 15 amino acids. In DNA, the CDR3 is TGTGCCAGCAGTGATCCGGGATACTCTGGAAACACCATATATTTT. Protein sequence: CASSDPGYSGNTIYF.

This chain uses TRBV5-1 with TRBJ2-1; TRBD1 agrees at 7 bases. The trim removed 4 bases at V and 0 bases at J, leaving 19 bases unmatched. The CDR3 covers 20 residues. Germline lookup yields CDR1 SGHRS and CDR2 YFSETQ. Here the CDR3 reads CASSPYPGRGQLDSYNEQFF. The DNA for the CDR3 is TGCGCCAGCAGCCCCTATCCGGGCAGGGGACAGCTGGACTCCTACAATGAGCAGTTCTTC.

The V call is TRBV5-6, the J call TRBJ1-2; weak D call: TRBD1 (5 bases). Trimming removed 3 bases from V and 1 base from J, with 10 bases in between. This CDR3 comprises 14 residues. CDR1 is SGHDT and CDR2 is YYEEEE in the germline V gene. CDR3 in amino acids: CASSWGPLNYGYTF. CDR3 coding DNA: TGTGCCAGCAGCTGGGGCCCACTTAACTATGGCTACACCTTC.

This chain uses TRBV6-2 or TRBV6-3 with TRBJ1-2, with D possibly TRBD1 on 5 matching bases. The germline V and J ends were trimmed by 5 bases and 0 bases, with 22 bases remaining between them. This CDR3 spans 18 amino acids. CDR1 is MNHEY and CDR2 is SVGEGT in the germline V gene. CDR3 sequence: CASSNRGQGKITNYGYTF. The CDR3 region has the DNA TGTGCCAGCAGTAACCGAGGACAAGGGAAAATAACTAACTATGGCTACACCTTC.